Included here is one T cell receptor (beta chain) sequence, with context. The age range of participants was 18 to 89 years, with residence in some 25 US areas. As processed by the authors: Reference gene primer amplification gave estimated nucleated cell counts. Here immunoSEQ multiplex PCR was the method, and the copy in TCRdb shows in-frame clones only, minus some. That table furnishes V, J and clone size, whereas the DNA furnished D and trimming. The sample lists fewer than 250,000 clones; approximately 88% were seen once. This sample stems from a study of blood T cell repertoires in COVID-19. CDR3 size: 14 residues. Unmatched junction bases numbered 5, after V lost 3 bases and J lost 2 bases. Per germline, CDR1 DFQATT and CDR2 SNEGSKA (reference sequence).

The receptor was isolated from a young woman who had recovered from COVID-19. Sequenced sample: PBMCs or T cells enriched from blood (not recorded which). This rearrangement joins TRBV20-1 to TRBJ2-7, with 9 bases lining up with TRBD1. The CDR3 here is CSASTGTGTYEQYV. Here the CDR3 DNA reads TGCAGTGCTAGTACGGGGACAGGGACCTACGAGCAGTACGTC.